Each of the 19 T cell receptor beta chains below was sequenced from the same sample in a study of response to subunit inactivated influenza vaccine. In TCRdb, the RT-PCR reads were re-called with MiXCR into one record per CDR3 protein. The sample consists of 450,000 to 500,000 distinct CDR3 sequences, roughly 9.8% of them appearing once. The material sequenced was PBMCs from blood, taken more than 35 days after vaccination. The receptors here all came from a man aged 50 to 59 who received an inactivated influenza vaccine.

The chain combines TRBV20-1 with TRBJ2-7; 8 nucleotides agree with TRBD1. From germline, CDR1 is DFQATT and CDR2 SNEGSKA (reference sequence). Trimming cost V 6 bases and J 3 bases; bases outside gene matches: 7. The CDR3 is 13 residues long. The CDR3 DNA reads as TGCAGTGCGGAGAGGACAGGGAACTACGAGCAGTACTTC. Amino acids: CSAERTGNYEQYF.

This sequence joins TRBV2 and TRBJ2-2, with no clear D. The CDR3 totals 16 residues. The germline CDR1 and CDR2 sequences are SNHLY and FYNNEI. V was shortened by 6 bases and J by 1 base, with 15 bases between the two germline ends. In nucleotides, the CDR3 is TGTGCCAGCAGAGTTACGCCCGGCGGGAACACCGGGGAGCTGTTTTTT. Translation gives CASRVTPGGNTGELFF.

The chain uses TRBV12-3 or TRBV12-4 and TRBJ2-7; tentatively, D is TRBD1 or TRBD2 (5 bases each). V was cut by 6 bases and J by 0 bases, with 15 bases left in between. This CDR3 comprises 15 residues. The CDR3 nucleotides read TGTGCCAGCAGCAAGAAGACAGCGGCCTCCTACGAGCAGTACTTC. Its translation: CASSKKTAASYEQYF.

This clonotype has at least ten counts. This chain uses TRBV5-1 with TRBJ2-3; 10 bases agree with TRBD2. V lost 4 bases to trimming and J lost 5 bases; unmatched junction nucleotides: 4. Germline V lookup: CDR1 SGHRS, CDR2 YFSETQ. This CDR3 has 14 amino acids. CDR3 sequence reads: CASSRTSGRDTQYF. In DNA, the CDR3 is TGCGCCAGCAGCCGGACTAGCGGCCGAGATACGCAGTATTTT.

V gene TRBV6-2 or TRBV6-3 combines with J gene TRBJ1-2, with D perhaps TRBD1 (6 bases). The CDR3 totals 16 residues. Per germline, CDR1 MNHEY and CDR2 SVGEGT. Trimming removed 5 bases at V and 3 bases at J, with 19 bases between. CDR3 region: CASSDPRAPGDYGYTF. The DNA for the CDR3 is TGTGCCAGCAGTGATCCTCGTGCTCCAGGGGACTATGGCTACACCTTC.

This clonotype showed up many times. V usage is TRBV20-1 and J usage is TRBJ1-2, with D unclear. Germline V lookup: CDR1 DFQATT, CDR2 SNEGSKA (reference sequence). The CDR3 has 14 residues. Deletions cut 7 bases from V and 4 bases from J, with 19 bases between. CDR3 nucleotide sequence: TGCAGTGGCAGAGGCCCAGCTAGCTCCTATGGCTACACCTTC. Protein: CSGRGPASSYGYTF.

This clonotype was seen a few times. The rearrangement joins TRBV5-4 to TRBJ2-7; no definite D call. The germline CDR1 and CDR2 sequences are SGHNT and YYREEE (reference sequence). Trimming stripped 5 bases from V and 2 bases from J, with 14 bases between. The CDR3 is 14 residues long. As DNA, the CDR3 is TGTGCCAGCAGTCGGACCCAAGGCGCCTACGAGCAGTACTTC. Translating it yields CASSRTQGAYEQYF.

The chain joins TRBV11-1 to TRBJ2-4; 12 nucleotides line up with TRBD2. Germline trimming cut 5 bases from V and 7 bases from J; bases unmatched to any gene: 6. This CDR3 contains 15 residues. Germline V gene sequence: CDR1 SGHAT, CDR2 FQDESV (reference sequence). The CDR3 protein is CASSVRGLAGNIQYF. The DNA of the CDR3 is TGTGCCAGCAGCGTCCGAGGACTAGCGGGGAACATTCAGTACTTC.

CDR3 DNA sequence: TGCGCCAGCAGTGACGGGGGACTAGCCAAAAACATTCAGTACTTC. Translation gives CASSDGGLAKNIQYF. The V gene is TRBV5-1, the J gene TRBJ2-4; TRBD2 might be the D (6 bases). The CDR3 runs 15 residues. Trimming removed 5 bases from V and 0 bases from J, with 12 bases in between. Germline CDR1 and CDR2: SGHRS and YFSETQ.

This clonotype was seen ten or more times. The chain recombines TRBV12-3 or TRBV12-4 with TRBJ1-5, with 7 bases that match TRBD1. Unmatched junction bases numbered 4, after V lost 8 bases and J lost 3 bases. This CDR3 contains 13 residues. As DNA, the CDR3 is TGTGCCAGCGCTGACAGGGTCAATCAGCCCCAGCATTTT. Translation: CASADRVNQPQHF.

Only a few counts were recorded for this clonotype. This chain connects TRBV28 to TRBJ2-5; 9 bases match TRBD2. V lost 2 bases, J lost 7 bases, and 8 bases stayed unmatched. Germline CDR1 MDHEN, CDR2 SYDVKM. The CDR3 contains 15 residues. CDR3 amino acids: CASSLLRGGAATQYF. CDR3 nucleotide sequence: TGTGCCAGCAGTTTACTCCGCGGGGGGGCCGCGACCCAGTACTTC.

This clonotype has at least ten counts. V is TRBV5-1 and J is TRBJ2-7; TRBD1 matches 9 bases. Looked up from germline, CDR1 is SGHRS and CDR2 is YFSETQ. The V and J ends lost 2 bases and 5 bases, in that order; junction bases with no gene match: 5. The length of the CDR3 is 14 residues. The CDR3 loop is CASSLGQGRNEQYF. The CDR3 DNA reads TGCGCCAGCAGCTTAGGACAGGGGAGAAACGAGCAGTACTTC.

V gene TRBV13 combines with J gene TRBJ2-7; the D gene is possibly TRBD2 (6 bases). The CDR3 length is 14 residues. Germline CDR1 is PRHDT and CDR2 is FYEKMQ (reference sequence). V was pared by 3 bases and J by 3 bases, with 12 bases between. DNA for the CDR3: TGTGCCAGCAGCTTTAGGTCGGAGGGCTACGAGCAGTACTTC. Protein sequence: CASSFRSEGYEQYF.

The rearrangement uses TRBV4-2 and TRBJ1-1, with D possibly matching TRBD1 (5 bases). Germline CDR1 and CDR2: LGHNA and YNFKEQ. V lost 1 base and J 10 bases, leaving 22 bases between the germline ends. This CDR3 has 16 amino acids. The CDR3 DNA is TGTGCCAGCAGCCAAGCTTTTGTCAGGAGGCACGGGGCAGCTTTCTTT. Its protein is CASSQAFVRRHGAAFF.

This clonotype has more than one count but fewer than ten. The CDR3 DNA follows: TGTGCCAGTAGGGGACTGAGCGCCGGGGAGCTGTTTTTT. Its translation is CASRGLSAGELFF. The chain is built from TRBV19 and TRBJ2-2, with D perhaps TRBD2 (6 bases). The CDR3 length is 13 residues. Germline values: CDR1 LNHDA, CDR2 SQIVND (reference sequence). The V end lost 6 bases, the J end lost 6 bases, and 11 bases lay between the germline ends. The full variable domain, its missing parts supplied by reference TRBV19 and TRBJ2-2, is DGGITQSPKYLFRKEGQNVTLSCEQNLNHDAMYWYRQDPGQGLRLIYYSQIVNDFQKGDIAEGYSVSREKKESFPLTVTSAQKNPTAFYLCASRGLSAGELFFGEGSRLTVL.

This clonotype was picked up a small number of times. The chain recombines TRBV20-1 with TRBJ2-3, with 8 positions matching TRBD1. The CDR3 extends over 13 amino acids. The V and J ends lost 6 bases and 4 bases, in that order; junction bases with no gene match: 6. Germline CDR1 and CDR2: DFQATT and SNEGSKA (reference sequence). CDR3 protein: CSATDRAADTQYF. The CDR3 nucleotides are TGCAGTGCCACGGACAGGGCGGCAGATACGCAGTATTTT.

The sample holds a few counts of this clonotype. The genes are TRBV3-1 and TRBJ2-7, with TRBD1 matching 7 bases. The CDR3 is made up of 13 amino acids. J lost 9 bases, V lost 3 bases, and 8 bases had no gene match. Looked up from germline, CDR1 is LGHDT and CDR2 is YNNKEL (reference sequence). The CDR3 loop is CASSQSSTGRQYF. The CDR3, as DNA: TGTGCCAGCAGCCAGTCGTCGACAGGGAGGCAGTACTTC.

This clonotype occurred many times. The J gene is TRBJ2-7, the V gene TRBV10-3; D might be TRBD1 (6 bases). With 6 bases removed from V and 3 bases from J, the gap between germline ends came to 9 bases. The CDR3 has 12 residues. The germline gives CDR1 ENHRY, CDR2 SYGVKD. CDR3 sequence (DNA): TGTGCCATCAGAAAGGACAGCTACGAGCAGTACTTC. It translates to CAIRKDSYEQYF.

This clonotype showed up many times. The V gene is TRBV7-2, the J gene TRBJ2-7; D is uncertain. CDR1 and CDR2 (germline): SGHTA, FQGNSA. This CDR3 region has 13 residues. V was cut by 6 bases and J by 5 bases, with 14 bases left in between. The CDR3 sequence: CASRDLTVHEQYF. In DNA form, the CDR3 reads TGTGCCAGCAGGGACCTCACGGTCCACGAGCAGTACTTC.